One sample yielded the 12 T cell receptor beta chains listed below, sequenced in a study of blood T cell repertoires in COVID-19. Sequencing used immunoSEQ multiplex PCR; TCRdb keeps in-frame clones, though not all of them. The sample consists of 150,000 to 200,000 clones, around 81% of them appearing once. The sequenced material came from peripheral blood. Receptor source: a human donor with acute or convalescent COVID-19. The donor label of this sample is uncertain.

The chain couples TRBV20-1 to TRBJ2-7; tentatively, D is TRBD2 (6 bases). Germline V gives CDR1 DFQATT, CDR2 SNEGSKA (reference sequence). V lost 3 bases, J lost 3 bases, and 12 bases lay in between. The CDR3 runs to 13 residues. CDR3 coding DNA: TGCAGTGCTAGTAGCGGAAGAGGCTACGAGCAGTACTTC. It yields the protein CSASSGRGYEQYF.

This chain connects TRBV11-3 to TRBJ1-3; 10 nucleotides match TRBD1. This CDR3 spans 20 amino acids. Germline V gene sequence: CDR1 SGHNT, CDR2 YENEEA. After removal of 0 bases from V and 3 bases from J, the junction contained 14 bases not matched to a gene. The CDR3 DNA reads TGTGCCAGCAGCTTAGAGGGTAGGACAGGGGGTCCGCCTCATGGAAACACCATATATTTT. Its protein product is CASSLEGRTGGPPHGNTIYF.

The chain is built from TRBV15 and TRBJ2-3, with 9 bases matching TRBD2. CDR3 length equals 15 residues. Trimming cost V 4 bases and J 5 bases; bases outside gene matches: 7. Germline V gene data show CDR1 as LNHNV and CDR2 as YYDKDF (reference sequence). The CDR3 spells CATSIRLAVLDTQYF. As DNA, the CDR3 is TGTGCCACCAGCATAAGACTAGCGGTATTAGATACGCAGTATTTT.

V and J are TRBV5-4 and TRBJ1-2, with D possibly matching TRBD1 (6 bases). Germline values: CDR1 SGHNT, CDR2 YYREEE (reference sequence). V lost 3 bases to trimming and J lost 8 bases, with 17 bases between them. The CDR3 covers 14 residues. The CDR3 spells CASSSSRDIRGYTF. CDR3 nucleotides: TGTGCCAGCAGCTCGTCCCGGGACATCCGCGGCTACACCTTC.

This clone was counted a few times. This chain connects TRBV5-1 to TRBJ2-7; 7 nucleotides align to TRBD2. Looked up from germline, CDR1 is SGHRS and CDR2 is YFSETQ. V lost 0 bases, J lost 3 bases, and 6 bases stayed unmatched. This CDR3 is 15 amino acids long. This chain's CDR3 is CASSLGGGGYYEQYF. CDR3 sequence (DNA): TGCGCCAGCAGCTTGGGAGGCGGGGGTTACTACGAGCAGTACTTC.

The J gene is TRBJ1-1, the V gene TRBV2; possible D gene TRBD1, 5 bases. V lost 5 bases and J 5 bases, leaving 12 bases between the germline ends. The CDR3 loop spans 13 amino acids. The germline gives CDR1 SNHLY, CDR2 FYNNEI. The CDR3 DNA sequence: TGTGCCAGCAGTAAAGGGGAGGGGACTGAAGCTTTCTTT. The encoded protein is CASSKGEGTEAFF. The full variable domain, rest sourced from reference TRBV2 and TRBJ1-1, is EPEVTQTPSHQVTQMGQEVILRCVPISNHLYFYWYRQILGQKVEFLVSFYNNEISEKSEIFDDQFSVERPDGSNFTLKIRSTKLEDSAMYFCASSKGEGTEAFFGQGTRLTVV.

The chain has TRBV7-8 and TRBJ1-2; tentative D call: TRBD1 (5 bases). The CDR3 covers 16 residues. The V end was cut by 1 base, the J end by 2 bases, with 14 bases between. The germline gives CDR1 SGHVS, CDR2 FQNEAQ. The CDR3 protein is CASSLDGGGVNYGYTF. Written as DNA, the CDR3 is TGTGCCAGCAGCTTAGATGGCGGGGGTGTCAACTATGGCTACACCTTC.

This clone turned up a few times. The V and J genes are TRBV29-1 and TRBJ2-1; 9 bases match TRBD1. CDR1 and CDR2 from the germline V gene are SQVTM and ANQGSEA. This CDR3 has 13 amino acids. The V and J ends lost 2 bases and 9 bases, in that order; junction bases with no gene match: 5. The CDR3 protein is CSVENRGLGEQFF. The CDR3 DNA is TGCAGCGTTGAAAACAGGGGGCTGGGTGAGCAGTTCTTC.

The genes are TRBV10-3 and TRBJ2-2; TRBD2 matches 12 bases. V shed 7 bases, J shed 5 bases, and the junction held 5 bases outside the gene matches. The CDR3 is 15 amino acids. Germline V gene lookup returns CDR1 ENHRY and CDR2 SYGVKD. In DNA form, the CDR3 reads TGTGCCATCAAACGACTAGCGGGAGAGACCGGGGAGCTGTTTTTT. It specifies CAIKRLAGETGELFF.

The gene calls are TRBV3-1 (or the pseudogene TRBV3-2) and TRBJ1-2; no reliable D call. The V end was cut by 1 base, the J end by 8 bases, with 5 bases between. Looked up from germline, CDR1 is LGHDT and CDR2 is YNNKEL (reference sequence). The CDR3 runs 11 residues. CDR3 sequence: CASSQGPGYTF. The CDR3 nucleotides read TGTGCCAGCAGCCAAGGGCCGGGCTACACCTTC.

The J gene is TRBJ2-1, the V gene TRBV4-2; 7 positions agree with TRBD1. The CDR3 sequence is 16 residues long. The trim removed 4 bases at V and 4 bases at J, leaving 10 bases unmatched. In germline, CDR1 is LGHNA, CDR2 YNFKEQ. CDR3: CASSPTPGQNYNEQFF. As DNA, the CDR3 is TGTGCCAGCAGCCCTACTCCGGGACAGAATTACAATGAGCAGTTCTTC.

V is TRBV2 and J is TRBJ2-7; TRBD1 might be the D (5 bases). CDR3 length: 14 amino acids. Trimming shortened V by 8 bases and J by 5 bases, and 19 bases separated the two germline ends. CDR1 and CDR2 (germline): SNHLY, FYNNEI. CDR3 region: CASGITGFINEQYF. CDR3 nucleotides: TGTGCCAGCGGGATAACAGGTTTTATCAACGAGCAGTACTTC.